These 29 T cell receptor beta chains were all obtained from the same sample, sequenced in a study of blood T cell repertoires in COVID-19. The protocol was immunoSEQ multiplex PCR, while the TCRdb copy is restricted to in-frame clones and leaves out a portion. The table has about 220,000 clones, about 88% seen once; the top ten hold roughly 2.7%. Sequenced input: PBMCs or T cells enriched from blood (not recorded which). All receptors come from a woman younger than 45 who had recovered from COVID-19.

A single count supports this clone. The J gene is TRBJ1-1, the V gene TRBV5-4, with D unresolved. The CDR3 loop spans 15 amino acids. CDR1 and CDR2 from the germline V gene are SGHNT and YYREEE (reference sequence). The V end lost 3 bases, the J end lost 3 bases, and 15 bases lay between the germline ends. CDR3 nucleotides: TGTGCCAGCAGCTCCCCCACGAACAGTCACACTGAAGCTTTCTTT. Translated, it gives CASSSPTNSHTEAFF.

The rearrangement links TRBV18 to TRBJ2-2; D remains ambiguous. Trimming left V 1 base short and J 3 bases short, with 9 bases between. The length of the CDR3 is 15 residues. Germline values: CDR1 KGHSH, CDR2 LQKENI. The CDR3 sequence is CASSPQAMDTGELFF. As DNA, the CDR3 is TGTGCCAGCTCACCACAAGCTATGGACACCGGGGAGCTGTTTTTT.

The V call is TRBV5-1, the J call TRBJ1-1; 7 bases map to TRBD1. Germline CDR1 and CDR2: SGHRS and YFSETQ. CDR3 size: 13 residues. The J segment lost 6 bases and the V segment lost 5 bases, leaving 7 bases of the junction unmatched. CDR3 coding DNA: TGCGCCAGCAGTACCCTAAGGGGGCCTGAAGCTTTCTTT. It specifies CASSTLRGPEAFF.

In its sample, this clone was seen a few times. The chain is built from TRBV19 and TRBJ1-2; unclear D gene. Trimming shortened V by 2 bases and J by 10 bases, and 11 bases separated the two germline ends. Per the germline V gene, CDR1 is LNHDA and CDR2 is SQIVND (reference sequence). The CDR3 contains 12 residues. In DNA, the CDR3 is TGTGCCAGTAGTATATCTAGAGGGATCTACACCTTC. Protein sequence: CASSISRGIYTF.

The chain carries TRBV5-4 and TRBJ1-2; 10 positions match TRBD1. CDR1 and CDR2 (germline): SGHNT, YYREEE (reference sequence). This CDR3 is built from 13 residues. V was pared by 6 bases and J by 7 bases, with 6 bases of the junction left unmatched. The DNA of the CDR3 is TGTGCCAGCACCCTGACAGGGGGCTCTGGCTACACCTTC. It encodes CASTLTGGSGYTF.

This chain uses TRBV5-4 with TRBJ2-3; 13 bases match TRBD2. The CDR3 consists of 17 residues. J gave up 3 bases and V 3 bases, and 7 bases lay outside the gene matches. CDR1 SGHNT and CDR2 YYREEE come from the germline V gene (reference sequence). The CDR3 DNA follows: TGTGCCAGCAGCTCGCCCCGGACTAGCGGGGGAACAGATACGCAGTATTTT. Encoded protein: CASSSPRTSGGTDTQYF. Full variable domain (remainder filled in from reference TRBV5-4 and TRBJ2-3): ETGVTQSPTHLIKTRGQQVTLRCSSQSGHNTVSWYQQALGQGPQFIFQYYREEENGRGNFPPRFSGLQFPNYSSELNVNALELDDSALYLCASSSPRTSGGTDTQYFGPGTRLTVL.

The chain joins TRBV7-9 to TRBJ2-3; perhaps TRBD1 as D (5 bases). With 5 bases removed from V and 2 bases from J, the gap between germline ends came to 11 bases. This CDR3 spans 14 amino acids. The germline V gene encodes CDR1 SEHNR and CDR2 FQNEAQ (reference sequence). This chain's CDR3 is CASSDKGITDTQYF. The CDR3 nucleotides are TGTGCCAGCAGCGATAAGGGGATCACAGATACGCAGTATTTT. Complete variable domain (other parts from reference TRBV7-9 and TRBJ2-3): DTGVSQNPRHKITKRGQNVTFRCDPISEHNRLYWYRQTLGQGPEFLTYFQNEAQLEKSRLLSDRFSAERPKGSFSTLEIQRTEQGDSAMYLCASSDKGITDTQYFGPGTRLTVL.

The chain recombines TRBV5-8 with TRBJ1-2, with D maybe TRBD1 (6 bases). This CDR3 has 16 residues. The V and J ends lost 0 bases and 2 bases respectively, with 14 bases between them. Per the germline V gene, CDR1 is SGHTS and CDR2 is YDEGEE. CDR3 sequence reads: CASSLGAQGRNYGYTF. The CDR3 DNA reads as TGTGCCAGCAGCTTGGGGGCACAGGGCCGAAACTATGGCTACACCTTC.

The CDR3 spells CASSSTLREPGNTIYF. The CDR3 coding sequence is TGTGCCAGCAGCTCCACACTAAGAGAGCCCGGAAACACCATATATTTT. The chain joins TRBV7-9 to TRBJ1-3; no reliable D call. With 4 bases removed from V and 4 bases from J, the gap between germline ends came to 17 bases. CDR1 is SEHNR, CDR2 FQNEAQ, per germline (reference sequence). The CDR3 length is 16 residues.

The rearrangement uses TRBV12-3 or TRBV12-4 and TRBJ1-1; 7 bases agree with TRBD1. The CDR3 sequence is 11 residues long. With 6 bases clipped from V and 7 bases from J, the junction kept 2 bases outside the gene matches. The CDR3 nucleotides are TGTGCCAGCAGGGACAGGAGTGAAGCTTTCTTT. Its translation: CASRDRSEAFF.

The CDR3 bases are TGTGCCAGCAGAGAGGTAGTAGCCCACACAGATACGCAGTATTTT. It yields the protein CASREVVAHTDTQYF. The V call is TRBV6-5, the J call TRBJ2-3; no clear D. This CDR3 is 15 amino acids long. V was shortened by 6 bases and J by 2 bases, with 15 bases between the two germline ends. In germline, CDR1 is MNHEY, CDR2 SVGAGI.

This rearrangement joins TRBV4-2 to TRBJ2-2; 8 positions match TRBD1. The junction had 10 bases not matched to a gene; V was cut back by 0 bases and J by 4 bases. The germline V gene has CDR1 LGHNA and CDR2 YNFKEQ. This CDR3 has 18 amino acids. The CDR3 nucleotides read TGTGCCAGCAGCCAAGAGCCCCAGGGGGCTGCGAGCACCGGGGAGCTGTTTTTT. It codes for CASSQEPQGAASTGELFF.

The chain carries TRBV19 and TRBJ1-1; 7 nucleotides agree with TRBD1. The CDR3 is made up of 11 amino acids. CDR1 and CDR2 (germline): LNHDA, SQIVND (reference sequence). Losses at the gene ends were 6 bases for V and 6 bases for J; bases not matched to a gene: 1. CDR3 bases: TGTGCCAGTAGACAGGGGTCTGAAGCTTTCTTT. Translating gives CASRQGSEAFF.

V gene TRBV7-8 combines with J gene TRBJ2-3; D is ambiguous. V was pared by 1 base and J by 2 bases, with 13 bases between. The CDR3 length is 16 residues. Germline V gene lookup returns CDR1 SGHVS and CDR2 FQNEAQ. Here the CDR3 reads CASSLVDGSTTDTQYF. In DNA, the CDR3 is TGTGCCAGCAGCTTAGTCGACGGGTCTACCACAGATACGCAGTATTTT.

The chain couples TRBV14 to TRBJ2-1, with a tentative D call TRBD1 (5 bases). This CDR3 is 13 amino acids long. Germline V gene lookup returns CDR1 SGHDN and CDR2 FVKESK. Trimming cost V 4 bases and J 7 bases, with 11 bases left between them. The DNA of the CDR3 is TGTGCCAGCAGCCCCCGACAGACTAATGAGCAGTTCTTC. Protein sequence: CASSPRQTNEQFF.

This clone has only one observation. The CDR3 nucleotides are TGTGCCAGCAGCTCATTCCTCGGGGGGGCCGAGAATGAGCAGTTCTTC. Protein product: CASSSFLGGAENEQFF. The chain links TRBV13 to TRBJ2-1; 8 positions match TRBD2. The CDR3 has 16 residues. Germline V CDR1 and CDR2: PRHDT, FYEKMQ (reference sequence). The trim removed 4 bases at V and 7 bases at J, leaving 12 bases unmatched.

The chain joins TRBV27 to TRBJ2-7, with TRBD2 matching over 8 bases. CDR3 length: 13 residues. Germline V gene data show CDR1 as MNHEY and CDR2 as SMNVEV (reference sequence). Trimming took 7 bases from V and 1 from J; bases not matched to a gene: 3. The CDR3 DNA follows: TGTGCCAGCAACGGGGGGGGATCCTACGAGCAGTACTTC. Encoded protein: CASNGGGSYEQYF.

This chain links TRBV6-2 or TRBV6-3 with TRBJ2-7, with a possible D match to TRBD2 (6 bases). This CDR3 region has 15 residues. V was trimmed by 4 bases and J by 2 bases, leaving 15 bases between them. Germline CDR1 reads MNHEY; CDR2 reads SVGEGT. The CDR3 bases are TGTGCCAGCAGTTCCGCGATGGGCGGGGCCTACGAGCAGTACTTC. Amino acids: CASSSAMGGAYEQYF.

The J gene is TRBJ2-5, the V gene TRBV15; D may be TRBD1 (7 bases). Germline CDR1 and CDR2: LNHNV and YYDKDF (reference sequence). Trimming removed 4 bases at V and 9 bases at J, with 24 bases between. The CDR3 has 16 amino acids. CDR3 bases: TGTGCCACCAGCACCAGGGTTACTAGCACCACAGGGGCCCAGTACTTC. Its protein is CATSTRVTSTTGAQYF.

This chain connects TRBV7-3 to TRBJ1-6, with D unclear. CDR3 length: 14 amino acids. V dropped 2 bases and J dropped 9 bases, with 11 bases sitting between them. Per germline, CDR1 SGHTA and CDR2 FQGTGA. The CDR3 here is CASSLDGTISPLHF. The CDR3 nucleotides are TGTGCCAGCAGCTTAGACGGCACTATTTCACCCCTCCACTTT.

The chain is built from TRBV6-2 or TRBV6-3 and TRBJ2-5, with 8 bases lining up with TRBD2. Unmatched junction bases numbered 6, after V lost 4 bases and J lost 2 bases. The CDR3 has 15 residues. Looked up from germline, CDR1 is MNHEY and CDR2 is SVGEGT. CDR3 amino acids: CASSWAGGRQETQYF. The CDR3 DNA reads TGTGCCAGCAGTTGGGCGGGGGGCCGTCAAGAGACCCAGTACTTC.

CDR3 nucleotide sequence: TGTGCCAGCAGCCAAGATCGGTCAGGGGGCCTCTATAATTCACCCCTCCACTTT. It codes for CASSQDRSGGLYNSPLHF. The chain combines TRBV3-1 (or the pseudogene TRBV3-2) with TRBJ1-6; 8 bases align to TRBD1. Trimming removed 0 bases from V and 3 bases from J; junction bases left unmatched: 7. This CDR3 contains 18 residues. CDR1 is LGHDT, CDR2 YNNKEL, per germline (reference sequence).

V usage is TRBV7-2 and J usage is TRBJ2-3; D is perhaps TRBD2 (5 bases). From germline, CDR1 is SGHTA and CDR2 FQGNSA. Trimming left V 5 bases short and J 6 bases short, with 12 bases between. This CDR3 region has 13 residues. CDR3 nucleotides: TGTGCCAGCAGCGTAACTAGGAGGGATACGCAGTATTTT. This sequence encodes CASSVTRRDTQYF.

The J gene is TRBJ1-1, the V gene TRBV7-3, with 9 bases matching TRBD1. CDR1 SGHTA and CDR2 FQGTGA come from the germline V gene. This CDR3 contains 15 residues. The V segment lost 1 base and the J segment 5 bases; nucleotides outside the gene matches: 5. As DNA, the CDR3 is TGTGCCAGCAGCTTAAACCCGACAGGGGGGACTGAAGCTTTCTTT. Its protein product is CASSLNPTGGTEAFF.

The V call is TRBV5-1, the J call TRBJ1-6; 7 bases align to TRBD1. The CDR3 sequence is 14 residues long. V trimming: 5 bases; J trimming: 7 bases; junction bases outside the gene matches: 6. CDR1 is SGHRS, CDR2 YFSETQ, per germline. The CDR3 region is CASRLAGGNSPLHF. The CDR3, as DNA: TGCGCCAGCAGGCTGGCAGGGGGGAATTCACCCCTCCACTTT.

V gene TRBV25-1 combines with J gene TRBJ1-3; D gene ambiguous. With 8 bases removed from V and 4 bases from J, the gap between germline ends came to 9 bases. Germline V gene data show CDR1 as MGHDK and CDR2 as SYGVNS. The CDR3 covers 12 residues. The CDR3 protein is CASGEGGNTIYF. The CDR3, as DNA: TGTGCCAGCGGGGAGGGAGGAAACACCATATATTTT.

The chain links TRBV6-5 to TRBJ1-1; no reliable D call. The V end lost 5 bases, the J end lost 8 bases, and 21 bases lay between the germline ends. Per the germline V gene, CDR1 is MNHEY and CDR2 is SVGAGI. This CDR3 is 15 amino acids long. CDR3 nucleotide sequence: TGTGCCAGCAGTAGAAATGGAGGGCACGGAGAGGAAGCTTTCTTT. It yields the protein CASSRNGGHGEEAFF.

This chain connects TRBV6-2 or TRBV6-3 to TRBJ2-1; D uncertain. Germline assignment: CDR1 MNHEY and CDR2 SVGEGT. The length of the CDR3 is 15 residues. V gave up 4 bases and J gave up 2 bases, with 12 bases separating them. Here the CDR3 DNA reads TGTGCCAGCAGTTCCCGTGGGCCCACCTACAATGAGCAGTTCTTC. Translated: CASSSRGPTYNEQFF.

The chain couples TRBV4-3 to TRBJ1-2; a possible D gene is TRBD1 (6 bases). CDR1 and CDR2 from the germline V gene are LGHNA and YSLEER. The CDR3 is 17 residues long. V dropped 0 bases and J dropped 8 bases, with 22 bases sitting between them. Here the CDR3 reads CASSQDVRQDVSTGYTF. DNA of the CDR3: TGCGCCAGCAGCCAAGATGTGAGACAGGATGTTAGTACGGGCTACACCTTC.